A selection of T cell receptor beta chains follows, all from one sample in a study of blood T cells in healthy people across ages. One entry per CDR3 protein results from TCRdb running MiXCR on the 5' RACE reads. Of more than 800,000 distinct CDR3 sequences detected, 29% appear once; the ten largest clones hold 17%. What was sequenced was blood. The receptor source for this set is a woman older than 75 in good health. CDR3s include the opening cysteine and the closing phenylalanine or tryptophan. The D gene is left open where the match is weak. Size is stated for part of the rows, as once, few or many counts, or as a class when the clone is expanded.

TRBV7-2	13	TRBD1	TRBJ2-3	-	TGTGCCAGCAGCGCCAAGACAGGGGGTACGCAGTATTTT	CASSAKTGGTQYF
TRBV7-2	18	TRBD2	TRBJ2-3	many	TGTGCCAGCAGCTCTACAATAGGTAGCGGGGTGAGAACAGATACGCAGTATTTT	CASSSTIGSGVRTDTQYF
TRBV20-1	15	TRBD1	TRBJ1-6	few	TGCAGTGCTTGGGGACAGGGGCAGCAGACTTCACCCCTCCACTTT	CSAWGQGQQTSPLHF
TRBV7-2	16	TRBD1	TRBJ1-1	many	TGTGCCAGCAGCTCCGGGACAGGGGGGGTGGTCACTGAAGCTTTCTTT	CASSSGTGGVVTEAFF
TRBV20-1	14	-	TRBJ2-5	many	TGCAGTGCTTCGCGGGTGAGAGGGCATGAGACCCAGTACTTC	CSASRVRGHETQYF
TRBV3-1	14	TRBD1	TRBJ2-3	many	TGTGCCAGCAGCCATAGACAGGGTGCAGATACGCAGTATTTT	CASSHRQGADTQYF
TRBV20-1	15	-	TRBJ2-3	many	TGCAGTGCTAGAGAGCCCGGACAGATAGTAACTACGCAGTATTTT	CSAREPGQIVTTQYF
TRBV9	14	TRBD1	TRBJ1-2	few	TGTGCCAGCAGCCCGGGACAGGGGAGACGTGGCTACACCTTC	CASSPGQGRRGYTF
TRBV4-1	19	-	TRBJ1-1	-	TGCGCCAGCAGCCCTCCGTTTACTTGGGGGGAGAGGTTTTACCTTGAAGCTTTCTTT	CASSPPFTWGERFYLEAFF
TRBV20-1	13	-	TRBJ2-1	many	TGCAGTGCTAGGGCAGGGAGGTACAATGAGCAGTTCTTC	CSARAGRYNEQFF
TRBV5-1	13	-	TRBJ1-1	few	TGCGCCAGCGTATCGGACGGGAACACTGAAGCTTTCTTT	CASVSDGNTEAFF
TRBV6-4	13	-	TRBJ1-1	few	TGTGCCAGCAGCGCAACGGGGTACACTGAAGCTTTCTTT	CASSATGYTEAFF
TRBV10-3	14	-	TRBJ1-2	many	TGTGCCATCAGTGATGGGCCGGGGGCAGTAGGCTACACCTTC	CAISDGPGAVGYTF
TRBV7-9	14	TRBD1	TRBJ2-7	many	TGTGCCAGCTACCCCATAGGGGGACAGGGCGAGCAGTACTTC	CASYPIGGQGEQYF
TRBV6-5	13	-	TRBJ2-7	-	TGTGCCAGCAGGATGACTACTACCTACGAGCAGTACTTC	CASRMTTTYEQYF
TRBV7-9	14	-	TRBJ2-5	-	TGTGCCAGCAGCTTACTAACAGAACAAGAGACCCAGTACTTC	CASSLLTEQETQYF
TRBV10-3	16	TRBD1	TRBJ1-6	many	TGTGCCATCAGTGAGTCCAAGGGGACAGGGAATTCACCCCTCCACTTT	CAISESKGTGNSPLHF
TRBV7-9	14	TRBD2	TRBJ2-7	-	TGTGCCAGCAGCTTCGCACTAGCGGTCTACGAGCAGTACTTC	CASSFALAVYEQYF
TRBV20-1	15	-	TRBJ1-2	few	TGCAGTGCCCGACGGTCAGGAGAGGAGAACTATGGCTACACCTTC	CSARRSGEENYGYTF
TRBV7-3	18	-	TRBJ2-3	-	TGTGCCAGCAGCTTAACCCCCGGCAGGATAATAAGCACAGATACGCAGTATTTT	CASSLTPGRIISTDTQYF
TRBV6-6	15	TRBD1	TRBJ2-5	many	TGTGCCAGCAACCGACAGGGGGCCTCCCAAGAGACCCAGTACTTC	CASNRQGASQETQYF
TRBV7-2	14	-	TRBJ1-6	-	TGTGCCAGCAGCCAAAAGGCAGGGTATTCACCCCTCCACTTT	CASSQKAGYSPLHF
TRBV2	14	-	TRBJ1-6	-	TGTGCCAGCAGAATCAACTCCTATAATTCACCCCTCCACTTT	CASRINSYNSPLHF
TRBV7-8	14	TRBD1	TRBJ2-1	many	TGTGCCAGCAGCTTAGATCAGGGGGCAAGTGAGCAGTTCTTC	CASSLDQGASEQFF
TRBV6-2/TRBV6-3	14	-	TRBJ1-4	-	TGTGCCAGCAGTTACGGTGGTCTTAATGAAAAACGGTTTTTT	CASSYGGLNEKRFF
TRBV14	13	-	TRBJ2-1	-	TGTACCAGCAGCCCGGACAGCCCGCGTAAGCAGTTCTTC	CTSSPDSPRKQFF
TRBV7-2	16	TRBD1	TRBJ1-6	few	TGTGCCAGCAGCTTACAAGGACAGGGGGCTTCTTCACCCCTCCACTTT	CASSLQGQGASSPLHF
TRBV9	15	-	TRBJ2-1	many	TGTGCCAGCAGCGCCCTAGAGAGCTCCTACAATGAGCAGTTCTTC	CASSALESSYNEQFF
TRBV4-1	15	-	TRBJ1-2	-	TGCGCCAGCAGCCAAGTCTCGGGCCAGAACTATGGCTACACCTTC	CASSQVSGQNYGYTF
TRBV29-1	12	-	TRBJ1-1	-	TGCAGCTACGGGACACCGAACACTGAAGCTTTCTTT	CSYGTPNTEAFF
TRBV6-2/TRBV6-3	15	-	TRBJ2-5	many	TGTGCCAGCAGTTACACCACGGTGGGACTGGAGACCCAGTACTTC	CASSYTTVGLETQYF
TRBV18	13	-	TRBJ2-5	-	TGTGCCAGCTCATATGATGCGGTACAGACCCAGTACTTC	CASSYDAVQTQYF
TRBV20-1	13	-	TRBJ2-7	once	TGCAGTGCTCGGGATACCTTCGCCTACGAGCAGTACTTC	CSARDTFAYEQYF
TRBV6-2/TRBV6-3	12	TRBD1	TRBJ2-7	many	TGTGCCAGCAGTTACACAGGGGTGGAGCAGTACTTC	CASSYTGVEQYF
TRBV6-2/TRBV6-3	14	TRBD1	TRBJ2-3	many	TGTGCCAGCAGTTTCGGGACAGGGAGTTTCCTGCAGTATTTT	CASSFGTGSFLQYF
TRBV5-1	13	-	TRBJ2-5	many	TGTGCCAGCAGCTTGACAGTCCAAGAGACCCAGTACTTC	CASSLTVQETQYF
TRBV7-2	14	-	TRBJ2-7	-	TGTGCCAGCAGGAGGACGGACCTTATTGGCGAGCAGTACTTC	CASRRTDLIGEQYF
TRBV9	15	TRBD1	TRBJ1-3	-	TGTGCCAGCAGCGGAACGACAGGGGTTGGAAACACCAGATATTTT	CASSGTTGVGNTRYF
TRBV27	15	TRBD1	TRBJ2-1	many	TGTGCCAGCAATCTAGCCGGGACAGAATACAATGAGCAGTTCTTC	CASNLAGTEYNEQFF
TRBV20-1	17	-	TRBJ2-6	-	TGCAGTGCTAGAGATCCCCAAGATCGCTCTGGGGCCAACGTCCTGACTTTC	CSARDPQDRSGANVLTF
TRBV6-2/TRBV6-3	16	-	TRBJ1-4	many	TGTGCCAGCAAACGCCGAGGCCATTCAACTAATGAAAAACTGTTTTTT	CASKRRGHSTNEKLFF